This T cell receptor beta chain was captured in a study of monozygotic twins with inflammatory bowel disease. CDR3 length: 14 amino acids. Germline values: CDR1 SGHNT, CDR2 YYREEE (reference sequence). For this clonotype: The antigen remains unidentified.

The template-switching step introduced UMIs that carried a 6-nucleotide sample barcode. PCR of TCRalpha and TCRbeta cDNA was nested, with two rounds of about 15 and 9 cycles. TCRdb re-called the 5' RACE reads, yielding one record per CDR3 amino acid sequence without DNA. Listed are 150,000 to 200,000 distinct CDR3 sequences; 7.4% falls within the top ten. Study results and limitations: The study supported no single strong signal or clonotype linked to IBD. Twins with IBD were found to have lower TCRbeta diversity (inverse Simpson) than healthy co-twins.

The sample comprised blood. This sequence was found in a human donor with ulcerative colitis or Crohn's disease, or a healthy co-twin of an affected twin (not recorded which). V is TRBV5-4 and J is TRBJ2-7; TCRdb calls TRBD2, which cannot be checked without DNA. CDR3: CASGIAGGPYEQYF.